This T cell receptor (beta chain) emerged from a study of cytomegalovirus exposure and HLA in healthy donors. The study, taken as a whole, reports: In a later analysis, first-cohort TCR clusters were found to tend to co-occur in the 130 or so validation repertoires.

On this clone itself: Its antigen is still unknown.

V was trimmed by 3 bases and J by 5 bases, leaving 16 bases between them. The germline CDR1 and CDR2 sequences are KGHSH and LQKENI. This CDR3 is 16 amino acids long. The data were produced by immunoSEQ multiplex PCR, yet TCRdb's version contains in-frame clones alone and is incomplete. This table has 70,000 to 75,000 clones, about 94% appearing once. Sequenced material: PBMCs. This sequence was found in a woman aged 18-35 years in good health and CMV-seropositive. This chain uses TRBV18 with TRBJ2-2; TRBD1 might be the D (6 bases). CDR3 DNA: TGTGCCAGCTCACCCCTGACGCAGGGGTGGACCGGGGAGCTGTTTTTT. Encoded protein: CASSPLTQGWTGELFF.